This T cell receptor (beta chain) was obtained from a study of T cell repertoires in cytomegalovirus infection. As for the study in general: Both CMV infection and a matching HLA type were indicated by public TCR beta signatures. General study findings and limits: Cumulative public TCR beta family frequency identified CMV carriers with the relevant HLA. Clonotype analysis showed dominance of the ex vivo response by HLA-C-restricted CMV-specific TCR beta clonotypes.

This clonotype showed up many times. Its target is not known. TCRdb re-called the reads with MiXCR, one entry per CDR3 protein. The table includes under 95,000 distinct CDR3 sequences, over 3.5% detected once. Sequencing used PBMCs. This clonotype was obtained from a human donor in good health (CMV status not recorded). Some clones in this sample may be carry-over from other donors' samples.

The CDR3 is CAISEQGPYNEQFF. The CDR3 nucleotides are TGTGCCATCAGCGAGCAGGGACCCTACAATGAGCAGTTCTTC. The rearrangement joins TRBV10-3 to TRBJ2-1; TRBD1 or TRBD2 may be the D gene (5 bases each). The CDR3 is 14 amino acids. Germline V gene data show CDR1 as ENHRY and CDR2 as SYGVKD. With 6 bases removed from V and 2 bases from J, the gap between germline ends came to 11 bases.